This T cell receptor (beta chain) was captured in a study of chemoradiotherapy in HPV16-positive cancers. Method: immunoSEQ multiplex PCR; TCRdb's copy keeps in-frame clones and lacks some. This sample yields roughly 13,000 clones, of which roughly 87% are seen a single time; around 4% belongs to the top ten. Trimming stripped 2 bases from V and 0 bases from J, with 1 base between. The germline CDR1 and CDR2 sequences are SNHLY and FYNNEI. The CDR3 extends over 12 amino acids. Repertoires were sampled repeatedly during chemoradiotherapy. J is TRBJ1-2 and V is TRBV2; no firm D call. The sequenced sample was tumor tissue, obtained from a patient who underwent chemoradiotherapy. This TCR derives from a human donor with HPV-associated anogenital cancer. The CDR3 spells CASSEPNYGYTF. The CDR3 DNA sequence: TGTGCCAGCAGTGAACCTAACTATGGCTACACCTTC.